This TCR beta chain was profiled in a study of identical twins. TCRdb called the 5' RACE reads again in MiXCR, with one record for every CDR3 protein. The sample holds approximately 590,000 distinct CDR3 sequences, around a tenth seen once. Per germline, CDR1 SEHNR and CDR2 FQNEAQ (reference sequence). The CDR3 has 15 residues. Trimming took 6 bases from V and 4 from J; bases not matched to a gene: 9. The same specimen was also included in a second study, on yellow fever vaccine responses in identical twins. This second report adds: On the reported evidence, twins' vaccine T cell responses seemed partly convergent and partly personalized.

The chain combines TRBV7-9 with TRBJ2-3, with 8 positions matching TRBD1. The sample taken for sequencing was PBMCs. This receptor was obtained from a woman younger than 30 in good health. The CDR3 DNA reads TGTGCCAGCAGGCAGGACAGGGTTGTAGCAGATACGCAGTATTTT. Residues: CASRQDRVVADTQYF.